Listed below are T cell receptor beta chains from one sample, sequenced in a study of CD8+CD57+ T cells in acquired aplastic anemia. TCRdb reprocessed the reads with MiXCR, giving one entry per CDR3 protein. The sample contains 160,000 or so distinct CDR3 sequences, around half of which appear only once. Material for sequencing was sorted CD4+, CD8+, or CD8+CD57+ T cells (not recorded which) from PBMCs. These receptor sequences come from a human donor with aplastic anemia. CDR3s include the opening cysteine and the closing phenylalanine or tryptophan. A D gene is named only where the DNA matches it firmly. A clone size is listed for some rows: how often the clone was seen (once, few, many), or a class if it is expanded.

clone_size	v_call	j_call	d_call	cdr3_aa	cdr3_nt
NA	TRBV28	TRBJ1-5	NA	CASSWEYQPQHF	TGTGCCAGCAGTTGGGAATATCAGCCCCAGCATTTT
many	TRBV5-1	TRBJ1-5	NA	CASSYGDQPQHF	TGCGCCAGCAGCTACGGAGATCAGCCCCAGCATTTT
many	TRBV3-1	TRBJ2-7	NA	CASSQRGTGTYEQYF	TGTGCCAGCAGCCAAAGGGGAACAGGGACCTACGAGCAGTACTTC
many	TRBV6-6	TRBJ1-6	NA	CASSYGMSSYNSPLHF	TGTGCCAGCAGTTACGGTATGAGCTCCTATAATTCACCCCTCCACTTT
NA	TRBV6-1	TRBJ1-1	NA	CASSPAQGYLNTEAFF	TGTGCCAGCAGCCCGGCGCAGGGATACCTGAACACTGAAGCTTTCTTT
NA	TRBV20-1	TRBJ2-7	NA	CSARDGDGSYEQYF	TGCAGTGCTAGAGATGGGGACGGTTCCTACGAGCAGTACTTC
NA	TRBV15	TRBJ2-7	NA	CATSRDRGAGSEQYF	TGTGCCACCAGCAGAGACAGGGGCGCAGGAAGCGAGCAGTACTTC
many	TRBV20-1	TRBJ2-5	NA	CSAITVRSGETQYF	TGCAGTGCTATAACTGTACGGTCCGGAGAGACCCAGTACTTC
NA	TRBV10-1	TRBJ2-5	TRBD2	CAISESTSSGYQETQYF	TGTGCCATCAGTGAGTCGACCTCTAGCGGGTACCAAGAGACCCAGTACTTC
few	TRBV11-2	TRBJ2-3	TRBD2	CASSTGGWVTDTQYF	TGTGCCAGCAGCACCGGGGGGTGGGTCACAGATACGCAGTATTTT
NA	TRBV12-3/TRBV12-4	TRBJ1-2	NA	CASSLRELNYGYTF	TGTGCCAGCAGTTTGCGGGAACTCAACTATGGCTACACCTTC
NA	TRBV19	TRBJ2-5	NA	CASTGRETQYF	TGTGCCAGTACCGGGAGAGAGACCCAGTACTTC
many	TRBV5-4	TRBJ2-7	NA	CASSLGTNSYEQYF	TGTGCCAGCAGCTTGGGGACGAATTCCTACGAGCAGTACTTC
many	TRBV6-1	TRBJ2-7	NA	CASSERTGSYEQYF	TGTGCCAGCAGTGAACGCACGGGCTCCTACGAGCAGTACTTC
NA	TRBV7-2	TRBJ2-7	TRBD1	CASRPDRVFYEQYF	TGTGCCAGCAGGCCGGACAGGGTTTTCTACGAGCAGTACTTC
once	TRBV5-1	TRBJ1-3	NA	CASSLEQRSGNTIYF	TGCGCCAGCAGCTTAGAACAGCGCTCTGGAAACACCATATATTTT
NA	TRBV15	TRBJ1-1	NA	CATSSLGRAEAFF	TGTGCCACCAGCTCCCTCGGACGGGCTGAAGCTTTCTTT
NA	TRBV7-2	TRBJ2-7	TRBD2	CASRSGGAYEQYF	TGTGCCAGCAGAAGCGGGGGTGCCTACGAGCAGTACTTC
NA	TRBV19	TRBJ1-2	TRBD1	CASSRDRANYGYTF	TGTGCCAGTAGTCGGGACAGGGCTAACTATGGCTACACCTTC
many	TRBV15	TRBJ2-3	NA	CATSREPGMGTDTQYF	TGTGCCACCAGCAGAGAGCCCGGTATGGGCACAGATACGCAGTATTTT
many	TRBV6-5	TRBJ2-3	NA	CASRIGDTQYF	TGTGCCAGCAGAATTGGAGATACGCAGTATTTT
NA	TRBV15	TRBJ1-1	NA	CATLGAGNTEAFF	TGTGCCACCCTAGGGGCAGGGAACACTGAAGCTTTCTTT
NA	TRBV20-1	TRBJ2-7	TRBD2	CSAKDGFKGGLAVSSYEQYF	TGCAGTGCTAAAGACGGCTTTAAGGGGGGACTAGCGGTTAGCTCCTACGAGCAGTACTTC
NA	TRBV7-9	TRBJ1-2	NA	CASSDADTGYTF	TGTGCCAGCTCCGACGCCGACACGGGCTACACCTTC
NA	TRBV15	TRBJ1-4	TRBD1	CATSRVGQGGEKLFF	TGTGCCACCAGCAGAGTTGGGCAGGGGGGTGAAAAACTGTTTTTT
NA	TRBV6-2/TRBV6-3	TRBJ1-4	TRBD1	CASSFGQGYIGEKLLF	TGTGCCAGCAGTTTTGGACAGGGATATATTGGTGAAAAACTGCTTTTT
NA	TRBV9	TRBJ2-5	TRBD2	CASSVYVAGGETQYF	TGTGCCAGCAGCGTCTACGTAGCGGGGGGAGAGACCCAGTACTTC
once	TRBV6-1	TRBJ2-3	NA	CASSTEWVDTQYF	TGTGCCAGCAGTACGGAGTGGGTAGATACGCAGTATTTT
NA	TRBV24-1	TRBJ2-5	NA	CATSDSTTGGTQYF	TGTGCCACCAGTGATTCCACGACTGGAGGCACCCAGTACTTC
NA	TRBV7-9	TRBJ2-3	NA	CASTPSGDTQYF	TGCGCCAGCACCCCCAGTGGGGATACGCAGTATTTT
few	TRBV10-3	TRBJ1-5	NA	CAISEERQPQHF	TGTGCCATCAGTGAGGAACGACAGCCCCAGCATTTT
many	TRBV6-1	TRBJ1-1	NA	CASTEAPGNTEAFF	TGTGCCAGCACCGAAGCCCCAGGGAACACTGAAGCTTTCTTT
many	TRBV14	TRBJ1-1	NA	CASSRDLRALNTEAFF	TGTGCCAGCAGCCGGGACCTCCGGGCCCTGAACACTGAAGCTTTCTTT
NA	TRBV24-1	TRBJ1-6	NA	CASQGIVNSPLHF	TGTGCCAGCCAGGGGATTGTTAATTCACCCCTCCACTTT
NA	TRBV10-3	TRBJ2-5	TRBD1	CAIKKQGDNEQYF	TGTGCCATCAAAAAACAGGGGGACAATGAGCAGTACTTC
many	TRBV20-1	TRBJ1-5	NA	CSAGSYYSNQPQHF	TGCAGTGCTGGGAGTTATTATAGCAATCAGCCCCAGCATTTT
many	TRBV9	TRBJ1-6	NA	CASSVAGDRNSPLHF	TGTGCCAGCAGCGTAGCAGGGGATCGCAATTCACCCCTCCACTTT
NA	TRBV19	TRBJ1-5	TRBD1	CAGSMDRGSSMVQHF	TGTGCCGGTAGTATGGACAGGGGAAGTAGTATGGTCCAGCATTTT
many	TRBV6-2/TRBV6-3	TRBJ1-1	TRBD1	CASTDRQGAGTEAFF	TGTGCCAGCACCGACCGACAGGGGGCAGGCACTGAAGCTTTCTTT
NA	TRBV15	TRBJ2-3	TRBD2	CATSETSGRADTQYF	TGTGCCACCAGCGAGACTAGCGGGAGGGCAGATACGCAGTATTTT
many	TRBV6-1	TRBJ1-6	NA	CASSERTPVNSPLHF	TGTGCCAGCAGCGAAAGGACACCAGTTAATTCACCCCTCCACTTT
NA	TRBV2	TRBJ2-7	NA	CASSGWEDEQYF	TGTGCCAGCAGTGGTTGGGAAGATGAGCAGTACTTC
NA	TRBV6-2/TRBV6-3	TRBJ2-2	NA	CASSYRGSGQGRIGELFF	TGTGCCAGCAGTTACAGAGGGAGCGGCCAGGGGAGAATCGGGGAGCTGTTTTTT
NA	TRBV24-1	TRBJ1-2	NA	CATSDFTDYGYTF	TGTGCCACCAGTGACTTCACCGACTATGGCTACACCTTC
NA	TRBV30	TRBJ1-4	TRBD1	CAWSLQGAGKKLFF	TGTGCCTGGAGCCTACAGGGGGCAGGGAAAAAACTGTTTTTT
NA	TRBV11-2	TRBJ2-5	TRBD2	CASSLRGGRQELEETQYF	TGTGCCAGCAGCTTACGGGGGGGCCGCCAGGAGTTAGAAGAGACCCAGTACTTC
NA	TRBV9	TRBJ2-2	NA	CASSSRQNGKLFF	TGTGCCAGCAGCTCTCGACAGAACGGGAAGCTGTTTTTT
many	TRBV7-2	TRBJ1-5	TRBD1	CASSLSGTGPQPQHF	TGTGCCAGCAGCCTTTCCGGGACAGGGCCTCAGCCCCAGCATTTT
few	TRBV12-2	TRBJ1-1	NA	CEQEPRLNTEAFF	TGTGAACAGGAGCCGAGGTTGAACACTGAAGCTTTCTTT
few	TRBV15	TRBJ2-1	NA	CATRVASSYNEQFF	TGTGCCACCAGAGTAGCGAGCTCCTACAATGAGCAGTTCTTC
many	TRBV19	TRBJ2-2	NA	CASSIGVIGELFF	TGTGCCAGTAGTATTGGAGTAATCGGGGAGCTGTTTTTT
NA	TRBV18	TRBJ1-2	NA	CASSTASVTNSYGYTF	TGTGCCAGCTCCACCGCCAGTGTGACAAACAGCTATGGCTACACCTTC
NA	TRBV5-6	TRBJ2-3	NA	CASSQTDTQYF	TGTGCCAGCAGTCAAACAGATACGCAGTATTTT
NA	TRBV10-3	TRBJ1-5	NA	CAISESGTTSNQPQHF	TGTGCCATCAGTGAATCCGGGACAACAAGCAATCAGCCCCAGCATTTT
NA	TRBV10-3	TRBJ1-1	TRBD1	CAITPDRAGTEAFF	TGTGCCATCACCCCGGACAGGGCGGGCACTGAAGCTTTCTTT
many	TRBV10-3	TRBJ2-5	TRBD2	CAIGTSETETQYF	TGTGCCATCGGGACTAGCGAGACGGAGACCCAGTACTTC